These 28 T cell receptor beta chains were sequenced from one sample in a study of cytomegalovirus exposure and HLA in healthy donors. PCR primers comprised 60 Vbeta and 13 Jbeta primers. Generated by immunoSEQ multiplex PCR, the TCRdb table keeps only in-frame clones and is missing some. The sample holds some 70,000 clones. Sequenced: PBMCs. These receptors all stem from a man in his forties in good health and CMV-seronegative.

This chain joins TRBV6-6 and TRBJ2-5; D is unresolved. The J call is uncertain, as TRBJ2-7 better fits the DNA end. CDR1 and CDR2 from the germline V gene are MNHNY and SVGAGI (reference sequence). The CDR3 runs to 16 residues. The CDR3 DNA reads as TGTGCCAGCAGTCCGCTTGGTGGTTTTGACTCCTACGAGCAGTACTTC. Its protein is CASSPLGGFDSYEQYF.

The rearrangement links TRBV27 to TRBJ2-2; 7 bases are shared with TRBD2. The CDR3 loop spans 16 amino acids. The V gene's germline CDR1 is MNHEY and CDR2 SMNVEV (reference sequence). V was clipped by 2 bases and J by 1 base; unmatched bases: 4. The DNA of the CDR3 is TGTGCCAGCAGTTTAGGTGGCGGGGGGAACACCGGGGAGCTGTTTTTT. Translated, it gives CASSLGGGGNTGELFF.

V gene TRBV7-9 combines with J gene TRBJ2-3; possibly TRBD2 for D (5 bases). The CDR3 has 16 amino acids. V lost 3 bases and J lost 4, with 17 bases in between. Germline CDR1 and CDR2: SEHNR and FQNEAQ (reference sequence). The DNA for the CDR3 is TGTGCCAGCAGCTTTTATCAAGCGGTATCATCAGATACGCAGTATTTT. Protein product: CASSFYQAVSSDTQYF.

The chain uses TRBV19 and TRBJ2-1; the match to TRBD2 covers 9 bases. CDR1 is LNHDA and CDR2 is SQIVND in the germline V gene (reference sequence). V shed 1 base and J 11 bases; nucleotides not matched to a gene: 6. The CDR3 is 14 residues long. Written as DNA, the CDR3 is TGTGCCAGTAGTATAGCACTAGCGGGCCCCAAGCAGTTCTTC. Translating it yields CASSIALAGPKQFF.

The chain carries TRBV5-1 and TRBJ2-1; 13 positions match TRBD2. CDR1 is SGHRS and CDR2 is YFSETQ in the germline V gene. V lost 0 bases to trimming and J lost 14 bases; unmatched junction nucleotides: 2. The CDR3 sequence is 13 residues long. The CDR3 here is CASSLVGTSGEFF. In nucleotides, the CDR3 is TGCGCCAGCAGCTTGGTAGGGACTAGCGGGGAGTTCTTC.

The chain is built from TRBV7-7 and TRBJ2-2; no definite D call. V dropped 2 bases and J dropped 1 base, with 5 bases sitting between them. Germline CDR1 SSHAT, CDR2 FNYEAQ (reference sequence). The CDR3 runs to 14 residues. This chain's CDR3 is CASSLRQNTGELFF. The CDR3, as DNA: TGTGCCAGCAGCTTAAGACAGAACACCGGGGAGCTGTTTTTT.

The rearrangement uses TRBV5-1 and TRBJ2-6; D is possibly TRBD2 (6 bases). CDR1 is SGHRS and CDR2 is YFSETQ in the germline V gene. V lost 4 bases, J lost 0 bases, and 11 bases lay in between. This CDR3 region has 16 residues. The CDR3 DNA reads as TGCGCCAGCAGCCCCCCGCGGGGCTCTGGGGCCAACGTCCTGACTTTC. This gives the protein CASSPPRGSGANVLTF.

V is TRBV6-1 and J is TRBJ1-6, with 7 bases fitting TRBD1. V dropped 6 bases and J dropped 8; count of bases not matched to a gene: 10. The germline V gene has CDR1 MNHNS and CDR2 SASEGT. The CDR3 totals 15 residues. DNA for the CDR3: TGTGCCAGCAGCGTAAACAGGGGAAGAGATTCACCCCTCCACTTT. It is translated as CASSVNRGRDSPLHF.

The chain uses TRBV4-2 and TRBJ2-7, with D perhaps TRBD2 (5 bases). Germline V gene data show CDR1 as LGHNA and CDR2 as YNFKEQ. Trimming took 1 base from V and 2 from J, leaving 12 bases between them. This CDR3 contains 15 residues. The CDR3 loop is CASSQAFGETYEQYF. The CDR3 region has the DNA TGTGCCAGCAGCCAAGCCTTCGGGGAGACCTACGAGCAGTACTTC.

V is TRBV6-1 and J is TRBJ2-3, with D possibly TRBD2 on 5 matching bases. CDR1 MNHNS and CDR2 SASEGT come from the germline V gene. V was cut by 6 bases and J by 0 bases, with 10 bases left in between. The CDR3 has 14 amino acids. The DNA for the CDR3 is TGTGCCAGCAGCCTAACGGGGAGCACAGATACGCAGTATTTT. Its protein product is CASSLTGSTDTQYF.

The chain has TRBV28 and TRBJ2-1, with 7 bases fitting TRBD1. J was trimmed by 5 bases and V by 8 bases; bases with no gene match: 6. This CDR3 comprises 13 residues. The germline gives CDR1 MDHEN, CDR2 SYDVKM. This CDR3 reads CASSDRRNNEQFF. CDR3 DNA sequence: TGTGCCAGCTCGGACAGGAGAAACAATGAGCAGTTCTTC.

This rearrangement joins TRBV10-3 to TRBJ2-2; TRBD1 agrees at 11 bases. The V and J ends lost 5 bases and 4 bases, in that order; junction bases with no gene match: 3. The CDR3 consists of 15 residues. The germline CDR1 and CDR2 sequences are ENHRY and SYGVKD. The chain's CDR3 is CAISRTGGGTGELFF. CDR3 DNA: TGTGCCATCAGTAGGACAGGGGGCGGCACCGGGGAGCTGTTTTTT.

The chain joins TRBV12-5 to TRBJ2-7; D remains unclear. The CDR3 totals 15 residues. Germline CDR1 reads LGHNT; CDR2 reads FRNRAP. V gave up 0 bases and J gave up 5 bases, with 14 bases separating them. CDR3 protein: CASGLVQGWADEQYF. The CDR3 DNA reads as TGTGCTAGTGGTTTGGTACAAGGATGGGCTGACGAGCAGTACTTC.

In the case of this clone: Different DNA sequences within this sample yield the same CDR3. The chain carries TRBV7-9 and TRBJ2-7, with unresolved D. The CDR3 is 14 amino acids. V shed 2 bases and J shed 6 bases, with 14 bases lying between them. The germline V gene has CDR1 SEHNR and CDR2 FQNEAQ (reference sequence). The CDR3 spells CASSLTTSTTEQYF. Written as DNA, the CDR3 is TGTGCCAGCAGCTTAACGACCTCTACTACCGAGCAGTACTTC.

The rearrangement links TRBV6-1 to TRBJ2-2; a weak D match, TRBD1 (5 bases). Germline V gene data show CDR1 as MNHNS and CDR2 as SASEGT. The CDR3 covers 16 residues. V lost 3 bases and J 1 base, leaving 12 bases between the germline ends. The CDR3 DNA is TGTGCCAGCAGTGACAGGGCCAGTAAGAACACCGGGGAGCTGTTTTTT. This gives the protein CASSDRASKNTGELFF.

The rearrangement uses TRBV7-2 and TRBJ1-3; D uncertain. The V and J ends lost 5 bases and 2 bases respectively, with 4 bases between them. Germline V gene lookup returns CDR1 SGHTA and CDR2 FQGNSA. There are 12 residues in the CDR3. DNA for the CDR3: TGTGCCAGCAGCACAGCTGGAAACACCATATATTTT. Translating gives CASSTAGNTIYF.

The rearrangement joins TRBV6-1 to TRBJ2-3; 9 bases match TRBD2. This CDR3 has 14 residues. V lost 7 bases, J lost 8 bases, and 10 bases stayed unmatched. The germline V gene encodes CDR1 MNHNS and CDR2 SASEGT. DNA for the CDR3: TGTGCCAGCAATAGCGGGAGATATAGCGGTACGCAGTATTTT. Translation gives CASNSGRYSGTQYF.

The J gene is TRBJ2-6, the V gene TRBV5-1; D may be TRBD1 (7 bases). The V gene lost 4 bases and the J gene lost 0 bases, with 17 bases spanning the gap. From germline, CDR1 is SGHRS and CDR2 YFSETQ. CDR3 length: 18 amino acids. The CDR3 nucleotides are TGCGCCAGCAGCCGGCGGGACAGCCTAAGCTCTGGGGCCAACGTCCTGACTTTC. It is translated as CASSRRDSLSSGANVLTF.

The V call is TRBV5-1, the J call TRBJ2-5, with unresolved D. CDR1 SGHRS and CDR2 YFSETQ come from the germline V gene. The CDR3 has 14 amino acids. V dropped 0 bases and J dropped 5 bases, with 11 bases sitting between them. The CDR3 bases are TGCGCCAGCAGCTTGGAAGCCCGCCGGGAGACCCAGTACTTC. Residues: CASSLEARRETQYF.

This chain joins TRBV6-1 and TRBJ2-7, with D possibly TRBD2 on 5 matching bases. Trimming left V 0 bases short and J 3 bases short, with 6 bases between. Germline values: CDR1 MNHNS, CDR2 SASEGT. CDR3 length equals 13 residues. CDR3 loop: CASSEAAGYEQYF. CDR3 nucleotides: TGTGCCAGCAGTGAAGCGGCGGGCTACGAGCAGTACTTC.

The J gene is TRBJ1-3, the V gene TRBV28; D unresolved. CDR1 is MDHEN, CDR2 SYDVKM, per germline. V lost 7 bases, J lost 2 bases, and 15 bases lay in between. CDR3 length: 15 amino acids. The DNA for the CDR3 is TGTGCCAGCAAAGTTGGCAGTATTACTGGAAACACCATATATTTT. Its translation is CASKVGSITGNTIYF.

The V gene is TRBV6-5, the J gene TRBJ2-1; D is undetermined. The CDR3 has 14 amino acids. CDR1 is MNHEY, CDR2 SVGAGI, per germline. V lost 2 bases, J lost 8 bases, and 13 bases lay in between. The CDR3 region is CASSYLSNRDEQFF. DNA for the CDR3: TGTGCCAGCAGTTACCTGTCCAATCGGGATGAGCAGTTCTTC.

The chain is built from TRBV5-4 and TRBJ2-5; 10 positions agree with TRBD1. CDR3 length: 15 amino acids. Germline assignment: CDR1 SGHNT and CDR2 YYREEE (reference sequence). Losses at the gene ends were 2 bases for V and 5 bases for J; bases not matched to a gene: 6. CDR3 sequence reads: CASSLRQGAVETQYF. The CDR3 nucleotides are TGTGCCAGCAGCTTAAGACAGGGGGCGGTGGAGACCCAGTACTTC.

The chain couples TRBV7-9 to TRBJ1-2, with 7 nucleotides matching TRBD1. V shed 8 bases, J shed 7 bases, and the junction held 7 bases outside the gene matches. CDR3 size: 12 residues. Germline CDR1 is SEHNR and CDR2 is FQNEAQ (reference sequence). In DNA form, the CDR3 reads TGTGCCAGCGGCCAGGACAGGCTTGGCTACACCTTC. Its translation: CASGQDRLGYTF.

This chain uses TRBV30 with TRBJ1-4; 9 nucleotides match TRBD1. With V trimmed by 7 bases and J by 4 bases, 4 bases remained unmatched. This CDR3 spans 13 amino acids. Germline CDR1 reads GTSNPN; CDR2 reads SVGIG (reference sequence). CDR3 residues: CALGQGYNEKLFF. CDR3 coding DNA: TGTGCCTTGGGACAGGGCTATAATGAAAAACTGTTTTTT.

This chain connects TRBV12-5 to TRBJ1-3; the D is unclear. This CDR3 spans 14 amino acids. Trimming stripped 1 base from V and 3 bases from J, with 7 bases between. Germline CDR1 LGHNT, CDR2 FRNRAP. CDR3 bases: TGTGCTAGTGGTTTGGCCTATGGTGGAAACACCATATATTTT. Its translation is CASGLAYGGNTIYF.

The V and J genes are TRBV6-5 and TRBJ2-7; TRBD2 matches at 7 bases. The V gene's germline CDR1 is MNHEY and CDR2 SVGAGI. The junction had 9 bases not matched to a gene; V was cut back by 7 bases and J by 0 bases. The CDR3 is made up of 15 amino acids. As DNA, the CDR3 is TGTGCCAGCACCAGCCCTACGGGAGGCTCCTACGAGCAGTACTTC. Translated: CASTSPTGGSYEQYF.

This rearrangement joins TRBV20-1 to TRBJ1-1; D is unclear. The V gene's germline CDR1 is DFQATT and CDR2 SNEGSKA (reference sequence). The CDR3 has 10 amino acids. CDR3 residues: CSLLNTEAFF. The CDR3 region has the DNA TGCAGCCTCCTGAACACTGAAGCTTTCTTT.